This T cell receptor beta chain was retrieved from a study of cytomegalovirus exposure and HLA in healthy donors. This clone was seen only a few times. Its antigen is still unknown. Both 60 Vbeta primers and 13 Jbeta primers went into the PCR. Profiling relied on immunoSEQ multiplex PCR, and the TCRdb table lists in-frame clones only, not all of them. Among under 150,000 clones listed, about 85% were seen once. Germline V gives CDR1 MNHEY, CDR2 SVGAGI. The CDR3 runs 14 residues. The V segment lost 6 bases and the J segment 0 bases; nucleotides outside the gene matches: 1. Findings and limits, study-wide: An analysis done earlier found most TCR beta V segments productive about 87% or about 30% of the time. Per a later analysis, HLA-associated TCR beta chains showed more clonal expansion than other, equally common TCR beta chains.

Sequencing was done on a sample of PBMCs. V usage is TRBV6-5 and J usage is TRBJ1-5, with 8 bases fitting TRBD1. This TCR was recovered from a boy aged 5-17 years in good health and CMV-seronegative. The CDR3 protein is CASRGQGSNQPQHF. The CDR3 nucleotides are TGTGCCAGCAGAGGACAGGGTAGCAATCAGCCCCAGCATTTT.